This T cell receptor (delta chain) appears in the sequencing data of a study of Vδ1+ human thymocytes. Alphabeta T cells were depleted, then CD3+ Vdelta1+ Vdelta2- thymocytes were FACS-sorted. Between roughly 98% and 99.6% of sorted thymocytes were Vdelta1+. Sequences come from RNA converted to cDNA by reverse transcription. CDR3 amplicons came from multiplex PCR with pooled V-gene forward and constant-region reverse primers. TCRdb reprocessed the multiplex PCR reads using CATT. The table includes just under 55,000 delta-chain clones, more than 15% detected once. General study results and limits: Thymic TRG and TRD repertoires appeared highly polyclonal. Thymic delta-chain repertoires held 15% to 20% Vdelta2 sequences and few Vdelta3, despite high sort purity.

This clone occurred a few times. The antigen is not known. This CDR3 contains 21 residues. With 4 bases removed from V and 0 bases from J, the gap between germline ends came to 30 bases. The germline CDR1 and CDR2 sequences are TSWWSYY and QGS. The clonotype was recovered from a boy in the first two years of life who had congenital heart surgery. Sequenced: Vdelta1+ gamma-delta thymocytes from the thymus. Subset of the sample: FACS-sorted CD3+ TCRalphabeta- TCRVdelta1+ TCRVdelta2- thymocytes. V and J are TRDV1 and TRDJ1; D possibly corresponds to TRDD3 (7 bases). CDR3 DNA sequence: TGTGCTCTTGGGGGGCCCCATCCTACGCCCTGGGGGCACTCGTACACCGATAAACTCATCTTT. Translation: CALGGPHPTPWGHSYTDKLIF.